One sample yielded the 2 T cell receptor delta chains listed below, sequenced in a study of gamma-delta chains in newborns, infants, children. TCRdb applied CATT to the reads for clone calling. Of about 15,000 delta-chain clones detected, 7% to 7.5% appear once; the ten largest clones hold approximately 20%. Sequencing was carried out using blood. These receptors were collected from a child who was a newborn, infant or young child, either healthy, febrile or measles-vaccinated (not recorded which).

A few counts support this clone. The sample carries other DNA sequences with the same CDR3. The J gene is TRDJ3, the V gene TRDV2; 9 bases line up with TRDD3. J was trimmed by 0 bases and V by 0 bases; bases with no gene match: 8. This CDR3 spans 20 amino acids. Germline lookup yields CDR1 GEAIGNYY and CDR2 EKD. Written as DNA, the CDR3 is TGTGCCTGTGACACCGTACTGGGGGACAAGAGCTCCTGGGACACCCGACAGATGTTTTTC. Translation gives CACDTVLGDKSSWDTRQMFF.

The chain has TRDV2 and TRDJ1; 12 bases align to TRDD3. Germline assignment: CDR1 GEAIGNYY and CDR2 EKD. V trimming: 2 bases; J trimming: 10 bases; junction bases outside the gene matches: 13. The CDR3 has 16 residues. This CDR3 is CACDNLGDTRIRVLIF. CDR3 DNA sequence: TGTGCCTGTGACAACCTGGGGGATACGCGTATTAGAGTACTCATCTTT.